One T cell receptor beta chain is described in this entry. This clonotype came up many times. The clone's antigen remains unknown. No much larger clonotype is one base removed from it; base qualities were not supplied. Library construction relied on 5' RACE. The sequencing machine was an Illumina HiSeq 2000. Template switching introduced a universal primer binding site; the final cDNA contained a unique molecular identifier, enabling accurate counting of TCR cDNA molecules. Specific primers in the conserved constant-segment region were used to synthesize first-strand cDNA for TCR alpha and beta chains. To control for contamination, each cDNA library was double barcoded with a SMART-Mk sample barcode plus Illumina barcodes. TruSeq adapter sequences and Illumina sample barcodes were added in two successive PCR steps. The Illumina HiSeq platform was used with custom primers to sequence TCR alpha and beta cDNA libraries. The authors' analysis ran thus. MiGEC was used to process raw reads and extract unique molecular identifiers, and MiXCR was used to find CDR3 positions. For each individual, recombination models were inferred using an EM algorithm with the repgenHMM and IGoR tools. Shared clonotype analysis was performed with the tcR package in R, normalizing sharing by the product of cloneset sizes. To study raw recombination free of thymic and clonal selection effects, out-of-frame nonproductive sequences were analyzed. The public reads were reprocessed in TCRdb via fastp at Q25 and MiXCR, keeping in-frame beta chains. Each entry merges the rows of one CDR3 protein and shows their most common DNA and genes. The V and J calls follow TCRdb's processing rather than the paper's. For this sample there are 450,000 to 650,000 distinct CDR3 sequences; approximately 16% appear just once. 0.44% of the sample belongs to the ten largest clones.

This record belongs to a study of identical twins (dated by TCRdb to 2016 to 2018). Describing the broader study: TCR alpha and beta repertoires from monozygotic twins, unrelated adults of various ages and cord blood were deep-sequenced to test whether fetal clonotypes persist. Replicate twin experiments were performed at different times using different library preparation protocols to rule out contamination.

Germline trimming: 6 bases from V, 4 bases from J; junction bases outside gene matches: 9. The CDR3 covers 16 residues, taking in both the cysteine and the phenylalanine. Here the CDR3 DNA is all that survives: 48 bases in frame from base 1. Every donor in the study was a healthy Caucasian. Three pairs of female monozygotic twins, all aged about 18 to 29 years, made up the twin cohort. Positive isolation kits from Invitrogen were used to isolate the CD4+ and CD8+ T cell populations. What the authors observed across the whole study: Excess twin sharing in beta out-of-frame sequences was weaker because fewer shared sequences lowered the signal-to-noise ratio. Fewer insertions were carried by abundant cord blood beta clonotypes, a similar but weaker trend appeared in young adult naive repertoires, and no such trend appeared in memory repertoires. Conclusions relied on cross-sectional statistical analysis, since the same donors could not be followed over many years. Compared with coincidental sharing between unrelated individuals, out-of-frame TCR alpha sequences shared between twins showed an excess of sequences with low generation probability. In monozygotic twins, recombination models systematically underestimated out-of-frame TCR alpha sharing, but the models matched the sharing seen between unrelated individuals. Zero-insertion analyses could be partly confounded by invariant T cells such as MAIT and iNKT, although diverse VJ usage argued against such confounding for most clonotypes.

These records were also assigned to another study, of yellow fever vaccine responses in identical twins. In that second paper, the authors write: According to the authors, in identical twins the way T cells responded to vaccination appeared partly convergent and partly personalized. The study precisely tracked vaccine-responding T cell clones in identical twins.

This receptor was obtained from a woman aged 18 to 35 in good health. The sequence is built from TRBV12-3 or TRBV12-4 and TRBJ2-1, and 10 junctional nucleotides match TRBD2. Material: CD4+ T cells sorted from blood. The nucleotides are TGTGCCAGCAGCCCACCGGGACTAGCGATTTACAATGAGCAGTTCTTC. Protein translation: CASSPPGLAIYNEQFF.